The entry that follows covers one TCR beta chain sequence. What antigen it recognizes has not been identified. Within one base of it there is no much larger clone, and no base qualities were kept. The junction carries 14 bases between V and J, which are trimmed by 2 bases and 4 bases respectively. The CDR3, from cysteine to phenylalanine, totals 15 residues. The retained sequence is limited to the CDR3, 45 bases, with the frame set at the first base. CDR1 and CDR2 (MNHNS, SASEGT) derive from the germline V gene. The library was built by means of PCR. TCRdb lists the instrument as Illumina HiSeq 2500. Molecular barcoding was employed in the preparation of TCR libraries, with unique molecular identifiers being used to normalize TCRbeta repertoire quantification. The raw public reads went through TCRdb reprocessing: fastp at Q25, MiXCR clone calling, in-frame beta chains kept. One record per CDR3 amino acid sequence lists the most common genes and DNA. This sample is represented by 500,000 or so distinct CDR3 sequences; about 30% of them were singletons. The leading ten clones occupy around 2.4% of the sample.

These data come from a study of T-cell reconstitution after alpha-beta-depleted transplantation in children (dated by TCRdb to the mid-2010s). For context, the study as a whole: Using TCR repertoire profiling, the study followed T-cell immune reconstitution in a quantitative way in children after TCRalphabeta/CD19-depleted allogeneic hematopoietic cell transplantation.

This receptor chain uses TRBV6-1 and TRBJ1-2, with no confident D gene call. The receptor comes from a human donor who donated a stem cell graft to a child with aplastic anemia. The source was PBMCs from the stem cell graft donor, collected from the stem cell graft. The base sequence is TGTGCCAGCAGTGAAAGAGGGCCACTCGGCTATGGCTACACCTTC. Protein translation: CASSERGPLGYGYTF.